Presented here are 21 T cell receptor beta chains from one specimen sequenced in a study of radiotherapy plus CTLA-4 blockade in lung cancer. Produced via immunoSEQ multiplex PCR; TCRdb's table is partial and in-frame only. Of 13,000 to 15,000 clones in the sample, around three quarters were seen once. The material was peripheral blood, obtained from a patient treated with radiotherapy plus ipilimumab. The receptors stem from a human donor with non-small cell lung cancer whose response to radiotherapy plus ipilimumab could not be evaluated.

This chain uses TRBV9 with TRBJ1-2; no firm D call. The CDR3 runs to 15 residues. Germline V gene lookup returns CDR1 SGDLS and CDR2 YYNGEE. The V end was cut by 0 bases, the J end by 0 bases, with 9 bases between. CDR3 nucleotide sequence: TGTGCCAGCAGCGTAGTGGGCGATTCTAACTATGGCTACACCTTC. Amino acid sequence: CASSVVGDSNYGYTF.

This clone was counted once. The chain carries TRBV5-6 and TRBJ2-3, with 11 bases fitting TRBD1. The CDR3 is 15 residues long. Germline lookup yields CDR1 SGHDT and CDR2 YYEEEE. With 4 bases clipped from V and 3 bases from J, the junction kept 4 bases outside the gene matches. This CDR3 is CASSLGQGATDTQYF. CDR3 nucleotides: TGTGCCAGCAGCCTAGGACAGGGGGCTACAGATACGCAGTATTTT.

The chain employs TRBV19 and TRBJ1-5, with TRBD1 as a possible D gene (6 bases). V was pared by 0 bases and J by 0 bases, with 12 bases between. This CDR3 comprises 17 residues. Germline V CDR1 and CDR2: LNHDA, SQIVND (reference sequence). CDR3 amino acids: CASSIDRQANSNQPQHF. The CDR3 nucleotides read TGTGCCAGTAGTATAGACAGACAGGCTAATAGCAATCAGCCCCAGCATTTT.

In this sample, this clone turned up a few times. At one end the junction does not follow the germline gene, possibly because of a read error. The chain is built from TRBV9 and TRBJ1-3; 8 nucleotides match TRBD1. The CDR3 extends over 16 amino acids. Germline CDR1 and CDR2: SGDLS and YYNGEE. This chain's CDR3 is CASSSQGQGAGNTIYF. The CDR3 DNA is TGTGCCAGCAGCTCCCAAGGGCAGGGGGCTGGGAACACCATATATTTT.

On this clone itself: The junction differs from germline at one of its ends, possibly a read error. The CDR3 DNA is TGTGCTAGCAGCCCCGACAGGGAAGTTGATACCCAGTACTTC. This translates into CASSPDREVDTQYF. The chain joins TRBV7-7 to TRBJ2-5, with 7 bases matching TRBD1. The CDR3 sequence is 14 residues long. The germline V gene encodes CDR1 SSHAT and CDR2 FNYEAQ (reference sequence).

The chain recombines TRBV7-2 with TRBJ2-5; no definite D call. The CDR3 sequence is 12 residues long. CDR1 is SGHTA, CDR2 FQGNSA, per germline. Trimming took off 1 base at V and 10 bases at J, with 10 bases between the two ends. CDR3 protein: CASSLESRNQYF. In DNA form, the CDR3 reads TGTGCCAGCAGCTTAGAATCCAGGAACCAGTACTTC.

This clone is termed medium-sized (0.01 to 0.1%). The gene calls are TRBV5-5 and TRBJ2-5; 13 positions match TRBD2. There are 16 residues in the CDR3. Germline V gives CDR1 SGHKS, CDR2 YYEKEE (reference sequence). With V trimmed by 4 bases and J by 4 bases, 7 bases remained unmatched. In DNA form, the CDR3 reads TGTGCCAGCAGCCCTAGACTAGCGGGGGGAGGAGAGACCCAGTACTTC. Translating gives CASSPRLAGGGETQYF.

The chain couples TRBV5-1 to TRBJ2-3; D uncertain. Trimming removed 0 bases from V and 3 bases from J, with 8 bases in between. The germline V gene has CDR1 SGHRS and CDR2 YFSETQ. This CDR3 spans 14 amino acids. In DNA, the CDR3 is TGCGCCAGCAGCTTGGATTTGCAGACAGATACGCAGTATTTT. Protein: CASSLDLQTDTQYF.

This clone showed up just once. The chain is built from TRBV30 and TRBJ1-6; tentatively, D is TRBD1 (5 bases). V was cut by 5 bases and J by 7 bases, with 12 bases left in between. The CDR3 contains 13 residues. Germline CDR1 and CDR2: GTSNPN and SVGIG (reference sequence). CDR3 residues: CAWQGGGNSPLHF. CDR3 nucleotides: TGTGCCTGGCAGGGCGGGGGGAATTCACCCCTCCACTTT. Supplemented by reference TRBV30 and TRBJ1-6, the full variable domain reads SQTIHQWPATLVQPVGSPLSLECTVEGTSNPNLYWYRQAAGRGLQLLFYSVGIGQISSEVPQNLSASRPQDRQFILSSKKLLLSDSGFYLCAWQGGGNSPLHFGNGTRLTVT.

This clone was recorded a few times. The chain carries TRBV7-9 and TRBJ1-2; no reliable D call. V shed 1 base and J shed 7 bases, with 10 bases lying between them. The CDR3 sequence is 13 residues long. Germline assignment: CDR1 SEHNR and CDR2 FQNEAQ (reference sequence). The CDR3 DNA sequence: TGTGCCAGCAGCTTAGGAGCAGGAGGTGGCTACACCTTC. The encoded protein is CASSLGAGGGYTF.

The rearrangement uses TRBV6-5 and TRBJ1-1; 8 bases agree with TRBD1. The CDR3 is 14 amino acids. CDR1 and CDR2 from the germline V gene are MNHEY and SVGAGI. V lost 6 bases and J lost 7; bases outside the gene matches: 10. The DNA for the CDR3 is TGTGCCAGCAGATTAACCCAGGGGGCGAATGAAGCTTTCTTT. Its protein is CASRLTQGANEAFF.

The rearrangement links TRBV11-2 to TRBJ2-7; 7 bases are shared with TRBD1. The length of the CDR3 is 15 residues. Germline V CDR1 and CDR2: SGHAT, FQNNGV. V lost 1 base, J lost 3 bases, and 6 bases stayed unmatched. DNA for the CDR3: TGTGCCAGCAGCTTAGCAACAGGGGCGGACTACGAGCAGTACTTC. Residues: CASSLATGADYEQYF.

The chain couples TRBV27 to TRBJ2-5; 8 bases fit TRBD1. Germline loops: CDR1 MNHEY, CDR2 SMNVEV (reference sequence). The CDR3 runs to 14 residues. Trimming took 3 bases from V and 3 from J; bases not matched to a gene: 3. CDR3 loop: CASSFTGGKETQYF. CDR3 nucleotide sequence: TGTGCCAGCAGTTTCACAGGGGGAAAAGAGACCCAGTACTTC.

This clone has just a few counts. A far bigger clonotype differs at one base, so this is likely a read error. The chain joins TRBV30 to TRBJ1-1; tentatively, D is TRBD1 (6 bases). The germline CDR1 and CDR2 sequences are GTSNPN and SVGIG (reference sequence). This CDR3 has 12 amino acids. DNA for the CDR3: TGTGCCTGGAGTGCGGGGGGCACTGAATCTTTCTTT. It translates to CAWSAGGTESFF.

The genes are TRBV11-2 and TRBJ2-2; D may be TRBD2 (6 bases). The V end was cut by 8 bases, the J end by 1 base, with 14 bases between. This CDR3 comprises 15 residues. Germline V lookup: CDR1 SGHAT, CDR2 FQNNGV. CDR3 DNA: TGTGCCAGCCAACCCGGCGGGGTGAACACCGGGGAGCTGTTTTTT. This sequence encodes CASQPGGVNTGELFF.

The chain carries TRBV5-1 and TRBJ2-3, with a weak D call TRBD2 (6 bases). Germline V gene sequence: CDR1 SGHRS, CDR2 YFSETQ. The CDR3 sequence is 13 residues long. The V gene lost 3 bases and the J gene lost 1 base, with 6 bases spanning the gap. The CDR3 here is CASSSGGTDTQYF. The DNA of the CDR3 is TGCGCCAGCAGCTCGGGGGGCACAGATACGCAGTATTTT.

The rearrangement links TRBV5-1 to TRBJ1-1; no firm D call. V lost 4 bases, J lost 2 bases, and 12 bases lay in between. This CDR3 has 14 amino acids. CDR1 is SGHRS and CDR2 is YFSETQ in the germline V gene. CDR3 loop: CASSPDTFNTEAFF. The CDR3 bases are TGCGCCAGCAGCCCTGACACCTTTAACACTGAAGCTTTCTTT.

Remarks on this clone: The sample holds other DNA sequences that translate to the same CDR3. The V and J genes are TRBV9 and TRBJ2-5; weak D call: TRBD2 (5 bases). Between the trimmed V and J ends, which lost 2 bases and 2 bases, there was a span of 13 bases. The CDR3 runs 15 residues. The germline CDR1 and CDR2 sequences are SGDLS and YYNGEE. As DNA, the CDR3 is TGTGCCAGCAGCGTTCTAAGCGGTGGACAAGAGACCCAGTACTTC. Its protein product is CASSVLSGGQETQYF.

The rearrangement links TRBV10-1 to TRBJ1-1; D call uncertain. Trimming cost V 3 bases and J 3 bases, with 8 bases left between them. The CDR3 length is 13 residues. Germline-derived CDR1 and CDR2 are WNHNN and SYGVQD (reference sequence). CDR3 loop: CASSDPGYTEAFF. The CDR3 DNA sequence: TGCGCCAGCAGTGATCCGGGGTACACTGAAGCTTTCTTT.

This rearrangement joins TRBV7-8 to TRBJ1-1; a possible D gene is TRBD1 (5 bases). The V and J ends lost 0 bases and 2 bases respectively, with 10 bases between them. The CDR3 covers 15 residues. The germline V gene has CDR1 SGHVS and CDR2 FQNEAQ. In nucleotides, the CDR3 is TGTGCCAGCAGCTTAGCGGGGGGTAGAAACACTGAAGCTTTCTTT. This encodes CASSLAGGRNTEAFF.

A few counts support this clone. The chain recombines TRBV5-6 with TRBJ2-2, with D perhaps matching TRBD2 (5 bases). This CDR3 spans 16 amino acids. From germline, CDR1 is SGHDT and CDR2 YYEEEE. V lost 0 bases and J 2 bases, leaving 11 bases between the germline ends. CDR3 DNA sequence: TGTGCCAGCAGCTTGGCGCACGGGGAAAACACCGGGGAGCTGTTTTTT. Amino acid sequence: CASSLAHGENTGELFF.